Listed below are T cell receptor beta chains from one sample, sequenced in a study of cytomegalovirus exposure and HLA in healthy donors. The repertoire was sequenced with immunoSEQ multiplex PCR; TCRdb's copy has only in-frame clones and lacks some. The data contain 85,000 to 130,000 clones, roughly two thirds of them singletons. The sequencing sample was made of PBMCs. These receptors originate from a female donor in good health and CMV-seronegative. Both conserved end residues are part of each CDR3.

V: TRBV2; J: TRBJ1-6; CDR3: CASSVQGDYSYNSPLHF
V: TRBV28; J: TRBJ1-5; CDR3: CASSLFGSGQPQHF
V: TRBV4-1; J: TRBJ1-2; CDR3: CASSQDRGTGDISYGYTF
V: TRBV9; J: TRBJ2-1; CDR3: CASSVRASGRVNEQFF
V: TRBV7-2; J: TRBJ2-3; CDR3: CASSLLRASGRGTDTQYF
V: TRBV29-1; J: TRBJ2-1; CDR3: CSVVSGLLEQFF
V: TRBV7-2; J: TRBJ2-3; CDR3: CASSLDLAGGRRDTQYF
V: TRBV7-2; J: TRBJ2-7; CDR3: CASSLRGQSSYEQYF
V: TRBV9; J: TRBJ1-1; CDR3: CASSVVTTSDEAFF
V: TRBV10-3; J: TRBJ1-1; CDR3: CAISPTGGGRTEAFF
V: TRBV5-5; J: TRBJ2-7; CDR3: CASSIGLAGLTYEQYF
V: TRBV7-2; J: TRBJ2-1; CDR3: CASSPTSEGYLGQFF
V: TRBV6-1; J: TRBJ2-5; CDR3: CASSVTQGTETQYF
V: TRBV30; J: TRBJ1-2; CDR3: CAAERMADYGYTF
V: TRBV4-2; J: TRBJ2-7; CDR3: CASSQVATYEQYF
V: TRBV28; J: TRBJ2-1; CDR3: CASSRLGTSGRNEQFF
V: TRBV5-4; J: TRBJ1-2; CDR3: CATVTGGRNYGYTF
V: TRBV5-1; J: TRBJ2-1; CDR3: CASSRLASHNEQFF
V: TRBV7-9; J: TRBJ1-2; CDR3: CASSLSPVQGRGYGYTF
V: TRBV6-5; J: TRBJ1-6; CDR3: CASSYSVLIFNSPLHF
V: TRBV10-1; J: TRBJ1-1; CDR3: CASSPGTGNTEAFF
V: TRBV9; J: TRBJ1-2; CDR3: CASSVEGQNYGYTF
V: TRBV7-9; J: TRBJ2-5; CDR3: CASSFLRQGAWETQYF
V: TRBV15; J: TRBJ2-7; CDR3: CATSRDRGTGSEQYF
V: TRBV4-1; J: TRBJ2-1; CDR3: CASSQILAPTGLANNEQFF
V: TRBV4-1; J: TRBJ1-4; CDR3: CASSQEDRPNEKLFF
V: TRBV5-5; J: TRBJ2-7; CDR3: CASSFGRAGAGEQYF
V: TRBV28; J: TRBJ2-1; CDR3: CASVRTVNTGEQFF
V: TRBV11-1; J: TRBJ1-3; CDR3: CASSLSGPLSGNTIYF
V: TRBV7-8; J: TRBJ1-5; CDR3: CASSSAIWDSRLDQPQHF
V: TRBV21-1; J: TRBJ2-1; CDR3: CASNLLAGAYNEQFF
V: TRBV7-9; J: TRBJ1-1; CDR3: CASTTGGLTGAFF
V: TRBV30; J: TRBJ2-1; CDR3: CAWSRGSVVVVIEQFF
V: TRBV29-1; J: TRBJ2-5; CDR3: CSVRTGPETQYF
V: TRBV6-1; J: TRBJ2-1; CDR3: CATLTGLGNEQFF
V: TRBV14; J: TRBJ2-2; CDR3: CASSRLAGSPGELFF
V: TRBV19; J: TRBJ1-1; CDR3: CASSIDLAQREAFF
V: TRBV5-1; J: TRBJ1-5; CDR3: CASSPYSNQPQHF
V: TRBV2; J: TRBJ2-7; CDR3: CASSRTSHEQYF
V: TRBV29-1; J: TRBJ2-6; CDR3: CSVVISGANVLTF
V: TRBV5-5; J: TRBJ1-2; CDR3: CASSPRAAQGLGGYTF
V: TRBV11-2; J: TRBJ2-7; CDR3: CASSRRASGNYEQYF
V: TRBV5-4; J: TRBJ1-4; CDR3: CASSLKQGYDEKLFF
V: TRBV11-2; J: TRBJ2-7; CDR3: CASSSGTSGRAFYEQYF
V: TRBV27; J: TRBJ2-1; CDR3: CASSSYTSSGSWDNEQFF
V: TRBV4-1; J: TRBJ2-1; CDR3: CASSRRQGIGQFF
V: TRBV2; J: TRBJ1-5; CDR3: CASSGLGGSNQPQHF
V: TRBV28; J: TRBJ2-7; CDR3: CASSLYGGRNTYEQYF
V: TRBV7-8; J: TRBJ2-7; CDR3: CASSPPHNRDRGYEQYF
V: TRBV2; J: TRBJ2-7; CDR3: CASSDRAAGGPYEQYF
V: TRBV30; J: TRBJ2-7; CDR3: CAWSTGVAGSREQYF
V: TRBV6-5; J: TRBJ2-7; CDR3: CASSYIWESSYEQYF
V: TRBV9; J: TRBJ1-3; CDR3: CASSLNSGTIYF
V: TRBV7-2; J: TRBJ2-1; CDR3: CASSLGRGRTYNEQFF
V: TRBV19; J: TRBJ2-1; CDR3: CASKAGGLYNEQFF
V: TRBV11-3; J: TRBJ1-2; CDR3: CASSLDGVRYTF
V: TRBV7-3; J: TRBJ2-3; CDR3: CASSDLYNGNTQYF